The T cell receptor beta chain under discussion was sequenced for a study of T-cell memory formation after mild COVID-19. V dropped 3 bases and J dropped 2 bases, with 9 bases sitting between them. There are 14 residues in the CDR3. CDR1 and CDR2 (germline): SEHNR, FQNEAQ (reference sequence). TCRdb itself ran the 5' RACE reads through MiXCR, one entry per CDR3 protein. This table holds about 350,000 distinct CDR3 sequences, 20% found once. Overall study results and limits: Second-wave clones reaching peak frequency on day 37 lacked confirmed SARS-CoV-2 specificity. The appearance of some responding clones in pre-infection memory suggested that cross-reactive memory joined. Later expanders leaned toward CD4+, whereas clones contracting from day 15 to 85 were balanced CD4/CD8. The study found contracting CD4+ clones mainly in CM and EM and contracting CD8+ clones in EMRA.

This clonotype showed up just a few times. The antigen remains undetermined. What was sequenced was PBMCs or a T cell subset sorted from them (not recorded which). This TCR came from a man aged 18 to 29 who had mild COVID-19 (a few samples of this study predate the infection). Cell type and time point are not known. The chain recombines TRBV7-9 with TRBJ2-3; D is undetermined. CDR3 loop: CASSLIQITDTQYF. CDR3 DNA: TGTGCCAGCAGCTTGATACAGATCACAGATACGCAGTATTTT. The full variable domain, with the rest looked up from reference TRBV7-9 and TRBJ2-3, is DTGVSQNPRHKITKRGQNVTFRCDPISEHNRLYWYRQTLGQGPEFLTYFQNEAQLEKSRLLSDRFSAERPKGSFSTLEIQRTEQGDSAMYLCASSLIQITDTQYFGPGTRLTVL.